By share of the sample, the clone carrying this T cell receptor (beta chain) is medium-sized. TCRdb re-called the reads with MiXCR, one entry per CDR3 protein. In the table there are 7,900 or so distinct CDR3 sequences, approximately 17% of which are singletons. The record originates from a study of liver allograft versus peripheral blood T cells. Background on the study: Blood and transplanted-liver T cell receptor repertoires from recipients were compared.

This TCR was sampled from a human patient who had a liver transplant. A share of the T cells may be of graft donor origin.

The DNA of the CDR3 is TGTGCCAGTAGTCACACAGATTATGGCTACACCTTC. Residues: CASSHTDYGYTF. The chain employs TRBV19 and TRBJ1-2, with D unclear. With 5 bases removed from V and 5 bases from J, the gap between germline ends came to 9 bases. CDR1 LNHDA and CDR2 SQIVND come from the germline V gene (reference sequence). This CDR3 has 12 residues.